One and the same sample provided the 9 T cell receptor beta chains below, sequenced in a study of OX40 agonist ivuxolimab in advanced cancers. Preparation of the library involved the immunoSEQ multiplex PCR assay. The source is immuneACCESS, and TCRdb retained only in-frame sequences with V and J called. Part of the clones is not carried over; for the studies checked, unresolved V genes explain less than half of this, and the remainder is unexplained. Counted in this sample were 80,000 to 100,000 clones; around 94% of them appeared once. The ten largest clones represent 0.15% to 0.2% of the sample. The starting material was CD4+ or CD8+ T cells sorted from blood, obtained in a trial of the OX40 agonist ivuxolimab. These TCRs come from an adult with an advanced solid tumor such as melanoma, head and neck, liver or kidney cancer.

This clone was recorded once. This sequence joins TRBV7-2 and TRBJ1-1; the match to TRBD1 covers 7 bases. Trimming at V came to 7 bases and at J to 8 bases, leaving 16 bases not matched to a gene. Germline CDR1 and CDR2: SGHTA and FQGNSA. The CDR3 length is 15 residues. In DNA, the CDR3 is TGTGCCAGCAACACGGGACAGCTAGGATCCTACGAAGCTTTCTTT. Residues: CASNTGQLGSYEAFF.

The J gene is TRBJ2-7, the V gene TRBV30; TRBD2 might be the D (5 bases). V gave up 5 bases and J gave up 4 bases, with 15 bases separating them. Germline CDR1 is GTSNPN and CDR2 is SVGIG (reference sequence). CDR3 size: 13 residues. The CDR3: CAWGSTGSYEQYF. The CDR3 DNA sequence: TGTGCCTGGGGTTCAACGGGATCTTACGAGCAGTACTTC.

The V gene is TRBV18, the J gene TRBJ1-3; no definite D call. V lost 3 bases and J 0 bases, leaving 15 bases between the germline ends. The CDR3 is 17 residues long. CDR1 is KGHSH, CDR2 LQKENI, per germline. In DNA form, the CDR3 reads TGTGCCAGCTCACCGATTGCCGACGGCGCCTCTGGAAACACCATATATTTT. It codes for CASSPIADGASGNTIYF.

The chain couples TRBV6-5 to TRBJ1-1; tentatively, D is TRBD1 (5 bases). This CDR3 is 14 amino acids long. V was clipped by 4 bases and J by 4 bases, with 13 bases between them. Germline V gene data show CDR1 as MNHEY and CDR2 as SVGAGI. DNA for the CDR3: TGTGCCAGCAGTTCACCCGGGACGCTCACTGAAGCTTTCTTT. Encoded protein: CASSSPGTLTEAFF.

The rearrangement links TRBV28 to TRBJ2-1, with a weak D call TRBD1 (5 bases). With 6 bases removed from V and 12 bases from J, the gap between germline ends came to 18 bases. This CDR3 comprises 13 residues. Germline V gives CDR1 MDHEN, CDR2 SYDVKM. CDR3 sequence reads: CASSLTDSLGQFF. The CDR3 DNA sequence: TGTGCCAGCAGCTTAACCGACAGCCTCGGGCAGTTCTTC.

This chain uses TRBV6-5 with TRBJ2-1; a weak D match, TRBD1 (6 bases). With 7 bases removed from V and 5 bases from J, the gap between germline ends came to 15 bases. The CDR3 is made up of 14 amino acids. Germline V gives CDR1 MNHEY, CDR2 SVGAGI. CDR3 nucleotides: TGTGCCAGCACAAAGGGGGTTACGAACAATGAGCAGTTCTTC. Its translation is CASTKGVTNNEQFF.

A word on this clone: An end of the junction does not agree with germline; a read error may underlie this. The rearrangement uses TRBV6-1 and TRBJ2-7; TRBD2 matches at 16 bases. CDR1 is MNHNS and CDR2 is SASEGT in the germline V gene. The CDR3 contains 17 residues. As DNA, the CDR3 is TGTGCCAGCAGAGAAGGGACTAGCGGGAGGGCCCTCTGGGAGCAGTACTTC. Protein: CASREGTSGRALWEQYF.

The chain carries TRBV19 and TRBJ1-5; 8 bases fit TRBD1. This CDR3 spans 16 amino acids. Germline loops: CDR1 LNHDA, CDR2 SQIVND (reference sequence). Losses at the gene ends were 7 bases for V and 7 bases for J; bases not matched to a gene: 15. The CDR3 DNA reads TGTGCCAGTACCCGAGGGGGCAGGGGGCTAAGGCAGCCCCAGCATTTT. The encoded protein is CASTRGGRGLRQPQHF.

This chain joins TRBV5-1 and TRBJ2-2; D is unresolved. V gave up 2 bases and J gave up 7 bases, with 6 bases separating them. This CDR3 has 12 amino acids. Germline V gene sequence: CDR1 SGHRS, CDR2 YFSETQ. This chain's CDR3 is CASSFVGGELFF. The CDR3 coding sequence is TGCGCCAGCAGCTTCGTAGGCGGGGAGCTGTTTTTT.